This TCR beta chain comes out of a study of blood T cell repertoires in COVID-19. On the study more broadly: There were acute and convalescent COVID-19 samples, and they came from the United States, Italy and Spain. T cells, B-cell-depleted T cells, or PBMCs provided the cDNA or gDNA that served as material.

Method: immunoSEQ multiplex PCR; TCRdb's copy keeps in-frame clones and lacks some. The table lists about 330,000 clones, over 75% of them singletons, with around 9.3% in the top ten. V lost 7 bases and J lost 2, with 12 bases in between. The CDR3 has 14 residues. Germline CDR1 SNHLY, CDR2 FYNNEI. The sample taken for sequencing was PBMCs or T cells enriched from blood (not recorded which). The chain employs TRBV2 and TRBJ2-4; no clear D gene. The origin of this receptor is a woman under 30 who had recovered from COVID-19. The CDR3 DNA reads TGTGCCAGCACGGAGAGAGAGACCAAAAACATTCAGTACTTC. This translates into CASTERETKNIQYF.